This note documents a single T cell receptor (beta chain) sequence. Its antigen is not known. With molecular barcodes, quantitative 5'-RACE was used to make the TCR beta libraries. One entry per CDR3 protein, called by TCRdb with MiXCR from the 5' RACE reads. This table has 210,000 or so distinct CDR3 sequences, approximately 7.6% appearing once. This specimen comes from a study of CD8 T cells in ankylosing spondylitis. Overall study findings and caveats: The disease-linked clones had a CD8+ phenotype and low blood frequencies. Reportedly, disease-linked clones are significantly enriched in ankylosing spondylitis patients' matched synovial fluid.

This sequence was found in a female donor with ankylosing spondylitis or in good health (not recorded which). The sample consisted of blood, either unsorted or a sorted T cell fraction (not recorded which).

The CDR3 protein is CASSSLAGGPRFF. CDR3 DNA: TGTGCCAGCAGCTCACTAGCGGGAGGGCCGCGGTTCTTC. The chain has TRBV7-3 and TRBJ2-1; 13 positions agree with TRBD2. The CDR3 has 13 amino acids. Losses at the gene ends were 4 bases for V and 15 bases for J; bases not matched to a gene: 6. CDR1 is SGHTA and CDR2 is FQGTGA in the germline V gene.